This T cell receptor beta chain is from a study of identical twins. Overall study findings and caveats: Sharing of beta out-of-frame sequences by twins showed a weaker excess. Beta clonotypes that were abundant in cord blood contained fewer insertions, a pattern absent from memory repertoires.

The germline V gene has CDR1 SGHTA and CDR2 FQGNSA. The germline V and J ends were trimmed by 2 bases and 5 bases, with 15 bases remaining between them. The CDR3 is 15 amino acids. A template switching step contributed a universal primer site, while unique molecular identifiers were present in the cDNA. MiXCR, applied by TCRdb to the 5' RACE reads, yields one record per CDR3 protein. The sample gives about 570,000 distinct CDR3 sequences, more than 9% of which show up once; around 3.2% is in the top ten. The sample holds a few counts of this clonotype. What it binds is unknown. Separately, the same data were catalogued under a study of yellow fever vaccine responses in identical twins.

This chain links TRBV7-2 with TRBJ2-5; D not certain. This receptor was taken from a woman aged 18-29 years in good health. Sequencing was carried out using PBMCs. This CDR3 is CASSLFLGVSETQYF. The CDR3 DNA is TGTGCCAGCAGCTTATTTCTTGGGGTTTCGGAGACCCAGTACTTC.